The 5 T cell receptor beta chains listed next were all sequenced from one sample in a study of blood T cell repertoires in COVID-19. TCRdb's table, derived via immunoSEQ multiplex PCR, lists solely in-frame clones and lacks some. The table includes some 130,000 clones, around 80% detected once. Sequenced input: peripheral blood. The receptors were sampled from a human donor in a cohort sampled during active COVID-19.

V and J are TRBV4-1 and TRBJ2-2; D possibly corresponds to TRBD1 (5 bases). Germline V CDR1 and CDR2: MGHRA, YSYEKL. This CDR3 comprises 15 residues. V lost 4 bases to trimming and J lost 0 bases, with 9 bases between them. The CDR3 DNA is TGCGCCAGCAGCCTCTGGGGCTCGAACACCGGGGAGCTGTTTTTT. Its protein product is CASSLWGSNTGELFF.

The chain carries TRBV18 and TRBJ2-6, with 8 bases identical to TRBD1. This CDR3 has 17 residues. Looked up from germline, CDR1 is KGHSH and CDR2 is LQKENI. V was clipped by 5 bases and J by 0 bases; unmatched bases: 6. In DNA form, the CDR3 reads TGTGCCAGCTCAGGACAGGGTTCATCCTCTGGGGCCAACGTCCTGACTTTC. Its protein product is CASSGQGSSSGANVLTF.

This clone came up a few times. The rearrangement uses TRBV28 and TRBJ1-5; tentative D call: TRBD1 (5 bases). The germline V gene has CDR1 MDHEN and CDR2 SYDVKM. The CDR3 runs to 14 residues. Between the trimmed V and J ends, which lost 8 bases and 3 bases, there was a span of 14 bases. The CDR3 protein is CASLTGGSNQPQHF. The CDR3 bases are TGTGCCAGCCTTACGGGGGGGTCCAATCAGCCCCAGCATTTT.

The chain carries TRBV6-2 or TRBV6-3 and TRBJ1-1; 7 nucleotides agree with TRBD1. Trimming at V came to 5 bases and at J to 1 base, leaving 7 bases not matched to a gene. This CDR3 is built from 15 residues. Germline CDR1 MNHEY, CDR2 SVGEGT. CDR3 loop: CASSQGEMGNTEAFF. The CDR3 nucleotides read TGTGCCAGCAGTCAGGGGGAAATGGGGAACACTGAAGCTTTCTTT.

The chain couples TRBV4-1 to TRBJ2-7, with 9 nucleotides matching TRBD2. CDR1 and CDR2 from the germline V gene are MGHRA and YSYEKL. The CDR3 loop spans 16 amino acids. V gave up 1 base and J gave up 3 bases; unmatched junction bases: 7. CDR3 nucleotides: TGCGCCAGCAGCCAAGGGACCGGGACTAGCCGCTACGAGCAGTACTTC. As protein: CASSQGTGTSRYEQYF.